One T cell receptor beta chain is described in this entry. With 0 bases removed from V and 13 bases from J, the gap between germline ends came to 21 bases. The CDR3 runs 14 residues. Germline assignment: CDR1 GTSNPN and CDR2 SVGIG (reference sequence). The data derive from a study of CD8 T cells in Susac syndrome. An input of 0.5 to 1 ug of RNA was subjected to reverse transcription using random hexamers. TCRdb reprocessed the immunoSEQ multiplex PCR reads via MiXCR and lists one record per CDR3 protein. This sample carries 130,000 or so distinct CDR3 sequences, approximately 96% of them seen once, and the ten largest clones take 0.095% to 0.14%.

V and J are TRBV30 and TRBJ1-2; a weak D match, TRBD1 (6 bases). Sequenced sample: CD4+ T cells from PBMCs. This receptor was identified in a human donor with multiple sclerosis. The CDR3 DNA reads as TGTGCCTGGAGTGTACTCCCAGGGGACTATGGTTCCACCTTC. Protein product: CAWSVLPGDYGSTF.